This T cell receptor beta chain was profiled in a study of blood T cell repertoires in COVID-19 (dated by TCRdb to the early 2020s). Some background on the complete study: The collaborator samples originated in the United States, Italy and Spain and spanned the acute and convalescent phases of COVID-19. A de-identified subject ID, COVID-19 status, age in years and sex were almost always included in the sample metadata. Subjects who had been exposed to COVID-19, were actively infected with it, or had recovered from it provided the deeply sampled blood TCRbeta repertoires that made up the dataset. The repertoires were made available in a free public database intended to serve as a resource for research on the immune response to SARS-CoV-2. The material from the prospective study consisted of cDNA or gDNA derived from T cells, B-cell-depleted T cells, or PBMCs. The samples were drawn from the first 160 participants of the ongoing ImmuneRACE study and from 950 to 1,500 subjects provided by 6 global collaborators. Where HLA class I and class II types were available, the types were taken from metadata supplied by the sample provider, not from assay-based typing.

TCRbeta CDR3 regions were amplified from genomic DNA by means of the immunoSEQ Assay, a bias-controlled multiplex PCR. As for how the authors treated the data: Nucleated cell counts per sample were estimated from amplification of reference gene primers within the assay. To quantify the absolute abundance of each unique TCRbeta CDR3 rearrangement, sequence reads were collapsed and filtered. For each sample, productive Simpson clonality was calculated by taking the square root of Simpson's diversity index across productive rearrangements. This is the immuneACCESS table as TCRdb keeps it, with only in-frame sequences that have V and J called. A part of the clones is gone; compared with another copy, unresolved V genes explain less than half, and the rest is unexplained. The V and J calls and clone size come from that table; D and trimming were worked out from the DNA. Here the sample has about 210,000 clones; about 88% occur a single time. About 5% of the sample comes from the top ten.

A word on this clone: Its recognized antigen is unknown. The sample holds no much larger clone one base away, and base qualities are not on file.

The CDR3 has 15 amino acids, counting the end cysteine and phenylalanine. Of all the DNA, just the CDR3 is kept, 45 bases in frame from base 1. V is pared back by 6 bases and J by 3 bases, with 12 bases lying between the germline termini. From the germline V gene, CDR1 is MRHNA and CDR2 is SNTAGT. Paper-wide results and their limitations: The quantity of clinical and demographic metadata differed by source and by participant and was supplied without curation.

Collaborating institutions collected whole blood in K2EDTA tubes following their own protocols. For TCRbeta analysis, collaborators shipped samples in one of three forms: frozen whole blood, isolated PBMCs, or DNA extracted from either of those sample types. This clonotype originated in a woman in her forties with acute or convalescent COVID-19. The V and J genes are TRBV6-4 and TRBJ2-6; a tentative D match to TRBD1 spans 6 bases. Sequencing input: peripheral blood. The DNA sequence is as follows: TGTGCCAGCAGCGGCAGGGGAGATGGGGCCAACGTCCTGACTTTC. Its translation is CASSGRGDGANVLTF.